Given below is one T cell receptor (beta chain) in context. It has no known antigen specificity. Per-nucleotide qualities are absent, and no much larger clonotype sits a single base away. The CDR3 holds 15 amino acids from the cysteine to the phenylalanine. Only the CDR3 part of the read is kept: 45 bases, read in frame from the first base. A distance of 14 bases separates the germline ends of V and J, which lose 2 bases and 4 bases respectively. CDR1 and CDR2 (MDHEN, SYDVKM) derive from the germline V gene. The sample belongs to a study of long-term antiretroviral therapy in people with HIV (dated by TCRdb to about 2022). Turning to the overall study: The earliest samples were collected roughly a decade before the 2015 WHO recommendation for immediate ART, at a time when ART was usually postponed until CD4 counts fell. A total of around 190 cryopreserved PBMC samples came from 30 or so adults with confirmed HIV infection and were collected serially over a mean of about 6 years (range 1-12). This retrospective serial study examined whether starting ART and sustained HIV suppression were associated with changes in the composition and diversity of the TRB repertoire in peripheral blood. About 40% of the 30 participants with HIV were female. No cross-contamination during QIAcube processing turned up in test extractions that ran a monoclonal T-cell line alongside 33 polyclonal samples.

Overall results and qualifications from the work: No data were available on ART adherence, viral resistance or therapy changes, limiting inferences about post-ART repertoire changes. Expanded TRB clones identified before ART initiation dominated the repertoire across all time points, though the dominance fluctuated and decreased in many PLHIV after ART. Samples dated from the mid-2000s to the late 2010s, and the ART regimens used may be less effective than current ones. Owing to limited PBMC availability, only the TCR beta chain was sequenced, without alpha chain pairing. Because pre-ART samples had limited cell numbers, profiling was done on unsorted PBMC rather than on sorted CD4+ and CD8+ T cells. ART initiation was associated with a significant increase in TRB diversity, but diversity stayed significantly below transplant donor controls even after long-term ART. Compared with controls, HIV repertoires had narrower CDR3 length ranges, and the network structure pointed to an antigen-experienced repertoire that shifted only slightly toward naive after ART.

The immunoSEQ hsTCRB v3.0 assay was used at survey level resolution for TRB variable region sequencing. The targeted TRB sequencing depth was roughly 35,000-50,000 T-cell genomes per sample. An Illumina MiSeq with a v3 150-cycle kit was used to sequence the pooled TRB libraries. On the study's bioinformatics: Analysis of repertoires was carried out in R inside a reproducible Nextflow workflow spanning QC, data transformation and analysis. Custom analyses were implemented in LymphoSeq2, an R package for AIRR-Seq data exploration. A handful of samples that produced fewer than 5000 total TRB sequences were removed, so 190 or so HIV repertoires were analyzed. Of the 188 retained HIV repertoires, over 55 were collected before and roughly 130 after ART initiation. Each repertoire was downsampled to 5000 TRB nucleotide sequences, and summary statistics were averaged across 100 downsampling iterations. TRB sequences were retained for analysis only if CDR3 regions of at least seven amino acids were present. A Shannon entropy-derived clonality score and the Gini coefficient were used to measure diversity. In repertoire networks, the top 5000 CDR3 amino acid sequences were linked whenever an edit distance of one separated two sequences. For TRB CDR3 amino acid sequences, GLIPH2 was used to predict antigen specificity groups and MHC restriction. CDR3 amino acid sequences were matched against VDJdb and McPAS-TCR to flag known CMV, EBV, HIV or tissue antigen associations. Pre-ART, post-ART and control groups were compared with Wilcoxon signed-rank tests and Holm-Bonferroni correction. TCRdb retrieved this table from immuneACCESS and kept in-frame rearrangements only. Not all clones are present; in checked studies, unresolved V genes account for under half, and no reason is known for the remainder. Clone size and the V and J calls come from that table; the DNA yielded D and trimming. The sample includes tens of thousands of clones, with roughly 87% observed a single time. The ten top clones hold roughly 0.94% of the sample.

Participants were included only if at least one PBMC sample before ART initiation and at least two post-ART samples were available. Treatment was received in the United States of America by all participants with HIV. Before DNA extraction, cryopreserved samples of about 0.95-11 million PBMC were thawed and washed. At the time of the earliest PBMC sample for each participant with HIV, ages ranged from 23 to 54 years. PBMC samples were contributed by each participant from 1-4 timepoints before ART initiation and 2-8 timepoints after ART initiation, with a median of 7 samples. For every participant, serial HIV viral load, CD4+ T-cell count, ART history and demographic data were obtained. Genomic DNA was extracted from unsorted PBMC with a Qiagen kit on a QIAcube, with processing performed in batches of 12 samples.

Rearrangement joined TRBV28 to TRBJ1-1, and possibly TRBD1, on 5 matching bases. The specimen comprised unsorted PBMCs, sampled 2 years after starting antiretroviral therapy. The sequence was collected from a man aged 50-60 years with HIV. The CDR3 region: CASSLEQGGGTEAFF. In nucleotides, the sequence is TGTGCCAGCAGTTTAGAGCAGGGAGGCGGCACTGAAGCTTTCTTT. The reference TRBV28 and TRBJ1-1 proteins fill in what lies around the CDR3, so the full variable domain reads DVKVTQSSRYLVKRTGEKVFLECVQDMDHENMFWYRQDPGLGLRLIYFSYDVKMKEKGDIPEGYSVSREKKERFSLILESASTNQTSMYLCASSLEQGGGTEAFFGQGTRLTVV.